This TCR beta chain was identified in a study of cytomegalovirus exposure and HLA in healthy donors. Broader study findings: The study found most TCR sequences rare, yet found some public TCRs in many donors. Per published reports, the classifier diagnosed cytomegalovirus status with high specificity and sensitivity.

As concerns this clone: No antigen is known for it. Other DNA sequences in the same sample also yield this CDR3.

The repertoire was sequenced with immunoSEQ multiplex PCR; TCRdb's copy has only in-frame clones and lacks some. The sample records 150,000 to 200,000 clones, roughly nine tenths being singletons. The sample comprised PBMCs. The sequence was obtained from a woman younger than 35 in good health and CMV-seropositive.

In DNA form, the CDR3 reads TGTGCCAGCTCCCTACAGGGGCGGGAGACCCAGTACTTC. This encodes CASSLQGRETQYF. The chain couples TRBV18 to TRBJ2-5; 7 bases agree with TRBD1. Germline V gene lookup returns CDR1 KGHSH and CDR2 LQKENI. J lost 5 bases, V lost 6 bases, and 6 bases had no gene match. The CDR3 is 13 amino acids.